These T cell receptor beta chains were read from a single sample in a study of blood T cell repertoires in COVID-19. TCRdb's table, derived via immunoSEQ multiplex PCR, lists solely in-frame clones and lacks some. The profile shows some 140,000 clones, 75% to 80% of them singletons. Sequenced: peripheral blood. The source of these receptors is a man older than 75 with acute or convalescent COVID-19. CDR3s include the opening cysteine and the closing phenylalanine or tryptophan. A D gene is named only where the DNA matches it firmly. Clone size is given for some rows only: seen once, a few or many times, or a class if the clone is expanded.

cdr3_aa: CASSTTSGGASEQFF
cdr3_nt: TGTGCCAGCAGTACTACTAGCGGGGGGGCGAGTGAGCAGTTCTTC
j_call: TRBJ2-1
clone_size: once
d_call: TRBD2
v_call: TRBV25-1

cdr3_aa: CASSFSGQSGANVLTF
cdr3_nt: TGTGCCAGCAGCTTTTCTGGCCAGTCTGGGGCCAACGTCCTGACTTTC
j_call: TRBJ2-6
clone_size: .
d_call: .
v_call: TRBV11-2

cdr3_aa: CASSEFRVNTEAFF
cdr3_nt: TGTGCCAGCAGTGAATTTCGGGTGAACACTGAAGCTTTCTTT
j_call: TRBJ1-1
clone_size: few
d_call: .
v_call: TRBV2

cdr3_aa: CASSSRLAGDPRTQYF
cdr3_nt: TGTGCCAGCAGCTCCCGACTAGCGGGGGATCCCCGGACCCAGTACTTC
j_call: TRBJ2-5
clone_size: .
d_call: TRBD2
v_call: TRBV7-2

cdr3_aa: CASSPMAGSQETQYF
cdr3_nt: TGTGCCAGCTCACCAATGGCCGGGTCTCAAGAGACCCAGTACTTC
j_call: TRBJ2-5
clone_size: .
d_call: .
v_call: TRBV18

cdr3_aa: CAWSVPGDTQYF
cdr3_nt: TGTGCCTGGAGTGTACCGGGAGATACGCAGTATTTT
j_call: TRBJ2-3
clone_size: .
d_call: .
v_call: TRBV30

cdr3_aa: CASSPWGVGAPYEQYF
cdr3_nt: TGTGCCAGCAGCCCCTGGGGGGTGGGCGCACCCTACGAGCAGTACTTC
j_call: TRBJ2-7
clone_size: .
d_call: .
v_call: TRBV7-2

cdr3_aa: CASSQEDRVVAGAQYF
cdr3_nt: TGTGCCAGCAGCCAAGAGGACAGGGTGGTGGCTGGCGCCCAGTACTTC
j_call: TRBJ2-5
clone_size: .
d_call: TRBD1
v_call: TRBV3-1/TRBV3-2

cdr3_aa: CASSDGNSPLHF
cdr3_nt: TGTGCCAGCAGTGACGGTAATTCACCCCTCCACTTT
j_call: TRBJ1-6
clone_size: .
d_call: .
v_call: TRBV6-1

cdr3_aa: CASSQFSTGLADTDTQYF
cdr3_nt: TGCGCCAGCAGCCAATTTTCCACGGGACTAGCGGACACAGATACGCAGTATTTT
j_call: TRBJ2-3
clone_size: .
d_call: TRBD2
v_call: TRBV4-1

cdr3_aa: CASRPGQGGSEQYF
cdr3_nt: TGTGCCAGCAGGCCGGGACAGGGGGGAAGCGAGCAGTACTTC
j_call: TRBJ2-7
clone_size: once
d_call: TRBD1
v_call: TRBV6-5

cdr3_aa: CSVGGRDSVNTEAFF
cdr3_nt: TGCAGCGTGGGGGGTCGGGACTCGGTGAACACTGAAGCTTTCTTT
j_call: TRBJ1-1
clone_size: .
d_call: .
v_call: TRBV29-1

cdr3_aa: CASSPRTGRSYNEQFF
cdr3_nt: TGTGCCAGCAGCCCCCGGACAGGGCGCTCCTACAATGAGCAGTTCTTC
j_call: TRBJ2-1
clone_size: .
d_call: TRBD1
v_call: TRBV9

cdr3_aa: CASSYGSGNSPLHF
cdr3_nt: TGTGCCAGCAGTTACGGGTCGGGTAATTCACCCCTCCACTTT
j_call: TRBJ1-6
clone_size: once
d_call: .
v_call: TRBV6-2/TRBV6-3

cdr3_aa: CASSAPSGGPSYNEQFF
cdr3_nt: TGCGCCAGCAGTGCTCCTAGCGGGGGGCCCTCCTACAATGAGCAGTTCTTC
j_call: TRBJ2-1
clone_size: .
d_call: TRBD2
v_call: TRBV10-2

cdr3_aa: CASSQWATGRIGATNEKLFF
cdr3_nt: TGCGCCAGCAGCCAGTGGGCGACAGGGAGGATCGGGGCAACTAATGAAAAACTGTTTTTT
j_call: TRBJ1-4
clone_size: .
d_call: TRBD1
v_call: TRBV4-3

cdr3_aa: CASSYSKGNEQFF
cdr3_nt: TGTGCCAGCAGTTACTCGAAGGGGAATGAGCAGTTCTTC
j_call: TRBJ2-1
clone_size: few
d_call: .
v_call: TRBV6-5

cdr3_aa: CASTTTSGANVLTF
cdr3_nt: TGTGCCAGCACGACAACCTCTGGGGCCAACGTCCTGACTTTC
j_call: TRBJ2-6
clone_size: few
d_call: .
v_call: TRBV2

cdr3_aa: CAWSAGMSYGYTF
cdr3_nt: TGTGCCTGGAGTGCAGGGATGAGCTATGGCTACACCTTC
j_call: TRBJ1-2
clone_size: .
d_call: .
v_call: TRBV30

cdr3_aa: CASSQHPGSGGAWQFF
cdr3_nt: TGTGCCAGCAGCCAACATCCGGGGAGCGGGGGGGCATGGCAGTTCTTC
j_call: TRBJ2-1
clone_size: .
d_call: TRBD2
v_call: TRBV3-1/TRBV3-2

cdr3_aa: CASSSQLGGERAEAFF
cdr3_nt: TGTGCCAGCAGTTCCCAACTAGGGGGCGAAAGGGCTGAAGCTTTCTTT
j_call: TRBJ1-1
clone_size: once
d_call: TRBD1
v_call: TRBV27

cdr3_aa: CASSLGGNTEAFF
cdr3_nt: TGTGCCAGCAGCTTAGGGGGGAACACTGAAGCTTTCTTT
j_call: TRBJ1-1
clone_size: few
d_call: .
v_call: TRBV5-5

cdr3_aa: CASSLGGLRPQHF
cdr3_nt: TGTGCCAGCAGTTTAGGTGGGCTGAGGCCCCAGCATTTT
j_call: TRBJ1-5
clone_size: .
d_call: .
v_call: TRBV27

cdr3_aa: CASRPGQSNQPQHF
cdr3_nt: TGTGCCAGCAGACCTGGACAGTCAAATCAGCCCCAGCATTTT
j_call: TRBJ1-5
clone_size: .
d_call: .
v_call: TRBV6-5

cdr3_aa: CASLGGQGNSYEQYF
cdr3_nt: TGTGCCAGCCTCGGGGGACAGGGAAACTCCTACGAGCAGTACTTC
j_call: TRBJ2-7
clone_size: few
d_call: TRBD1
v_call: TRBV18

cdr3_aa: CASSQSSTGVNYGYTF
cdr3_nt: TGTGCCAGCAGCCAATCTTCCACGGGGGTTAACTATGGCTACACCTTC
j_call: TRBJ1-2
clone_size: .
d_call: .
v_call: TRBV4-2

cdr3_aa: CASSLAYRTGASHNEQFF
cdr3_nt: TGTGCCAGCAGCTTAGCTTATCGGACAGGGGCCAGCCACAATGAGCAGTTCTTC
j_call: TRBJ2-1
clone_size: few
d_call: TRBD1
v_call: TRBV7-9

cdr3_aa: CASSYSGGRRQPQHF
cdr3_nt: TGTGCCAGCAGTTACTCCGGGGGGCGCAGGCAGCCCCAGCATTTT
j_call: TRBJ1-5
clone_size: .
d_call: .
v_call: TRBV6-5

cdr3_aa: CASSLGETGPLFKQYF
cdr3_nt: TGTGCCAGCAGCTTGGGGGAGACAGGCCCCCTATTTAAGCAGTATTTT
j_call: TRBJ2-3
clone_size: .
d_call: .
v_call: TRBV5-6

cdr3_aa: CAWSVTGVLPYEQYF
cdr3_nt: TGTGCCTGGAGTGTAACAGGGGTACTCCCCTACGAGCAGTACTTC
j_call: TRBJ2-7
clone_size: .
d_call: TRBD1
v_call: TRBV30

cdr3_aa: CASSPIAPGLAGGTNTGELFF
cdr3_nt: TGTGCCAGCAGCCCTATCGCCCCCGGACTAGCGGGGGGAACGAACACCGGGGAGCTGTTTTTT
j_call: TRBJ2-2
clone_size: once
d_call: TRBD2
v_call: TRBV9

cdr3_aa: CASSPDFGATHTEAFF
cdr3_nt: TGTGCCAGCAGCCCCGATTTTGGGGCGACGCACACTGAAGCTTTCTTT
j_call: TRBJ1-1
clone_size: .
d_call: .
v_call: TRBV7-9

cdr3_aa: CASSLNPRDSYTF
cdr3_nt: TGTGCCAGCAGCTTAAATCCCAGGGATAGCTACACCTTC
j_call: TRBJ1-2
clone_size: .
d_call: .
v_call: TRBV7-2

cdr3_aa: CASILGVYNEQFF
cdr3_nt: TGTGCCAGCATACTGGGAGTGTACAATGAGCAGTTCTTC
j_call: TRBJ2-1
clone_size: .
d_call: .
v_call: TRBV2

cdr3_aa: CASSIPLTGMGGNQPQHF
cdr3_nt: TGTGCCAGTAGTATTCCCTTGACAGGGATGGGCGGCAATCAGCCCCAGCATTTT
j_call: TRBJ1-5
clone_size: .
d_call: TRBD1
v_call: TRBV19

cdr3_aa: CASSQDGYQPQHF
cdr3_nt: TGTGCCAGCAGCCAAGACGGTTATCAGCCCCAGCATTTT
j_call: TRBJ1-5
clone_size: .
d_call: .
v_call: TRBV3-1/TRBV3-2